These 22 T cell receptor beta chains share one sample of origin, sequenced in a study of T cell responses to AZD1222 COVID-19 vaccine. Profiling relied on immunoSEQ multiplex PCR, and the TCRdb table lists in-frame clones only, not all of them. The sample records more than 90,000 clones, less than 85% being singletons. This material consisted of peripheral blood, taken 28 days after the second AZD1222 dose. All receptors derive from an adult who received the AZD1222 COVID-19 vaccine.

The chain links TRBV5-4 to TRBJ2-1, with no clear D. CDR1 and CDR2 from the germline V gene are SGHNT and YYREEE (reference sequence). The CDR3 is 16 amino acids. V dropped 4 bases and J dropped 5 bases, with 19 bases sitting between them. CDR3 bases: TGTGCCAGCAGCCCCCCCCTAACCCAGACCAACAATGAGCAGTTCTTC. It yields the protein CASSPPLTQTNNEQFF.

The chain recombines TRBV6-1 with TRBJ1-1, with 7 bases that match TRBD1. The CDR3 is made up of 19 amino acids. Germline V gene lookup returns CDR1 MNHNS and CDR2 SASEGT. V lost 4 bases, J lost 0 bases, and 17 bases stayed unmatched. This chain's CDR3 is CASSGGQDSGSAMNTEAFF. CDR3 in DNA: TGTGCCAGCAGTGGAGGACAGGACTCTGGGAGTGCCATGAACACTGAAGCTTTCTTT.

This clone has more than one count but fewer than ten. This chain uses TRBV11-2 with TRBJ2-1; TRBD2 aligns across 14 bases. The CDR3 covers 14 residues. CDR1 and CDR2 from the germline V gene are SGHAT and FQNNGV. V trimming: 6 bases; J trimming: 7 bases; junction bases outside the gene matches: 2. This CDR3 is CASRTSGGANEQFF. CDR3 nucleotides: TGTGCCAGCAGGACTAGCGGGGGGGCAAATGAGCAGTTCTTC.

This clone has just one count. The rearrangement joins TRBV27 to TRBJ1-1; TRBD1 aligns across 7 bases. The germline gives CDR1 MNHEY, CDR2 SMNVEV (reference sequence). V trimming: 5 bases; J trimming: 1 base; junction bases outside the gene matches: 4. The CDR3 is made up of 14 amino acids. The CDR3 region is CASSTHRGNTEAFF. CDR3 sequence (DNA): TGTGCCAGCAGTACCCACAGGGGGAACACTGAAGCTTTCTTT.

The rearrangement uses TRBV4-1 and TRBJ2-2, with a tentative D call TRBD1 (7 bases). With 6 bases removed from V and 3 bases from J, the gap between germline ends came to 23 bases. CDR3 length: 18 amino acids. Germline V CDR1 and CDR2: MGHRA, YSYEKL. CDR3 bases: TGCGCCAGCAGAGGGGGGTTAGACAGGGCACGTTACACCGGGGAGCTGTTTTTT. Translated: CASRGGLDRARYTGELFF.

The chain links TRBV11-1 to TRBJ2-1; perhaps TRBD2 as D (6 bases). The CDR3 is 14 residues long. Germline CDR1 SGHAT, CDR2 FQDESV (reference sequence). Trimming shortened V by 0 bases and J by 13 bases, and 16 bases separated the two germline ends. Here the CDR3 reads CASSLARTRDSQFF. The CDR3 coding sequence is TGTGCCAGCAGCTTAGCTCGAACCCGGGACTCCCAGTTCTTC.

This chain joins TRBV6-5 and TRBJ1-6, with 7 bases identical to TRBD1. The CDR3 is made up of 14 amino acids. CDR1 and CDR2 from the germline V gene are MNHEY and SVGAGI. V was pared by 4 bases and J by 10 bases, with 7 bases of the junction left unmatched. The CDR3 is CASSLQEGASPLHF. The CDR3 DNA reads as TGTGCCAGCAGTTTGCAGGAGGGGGCCTCACCCCTCCACTTT.

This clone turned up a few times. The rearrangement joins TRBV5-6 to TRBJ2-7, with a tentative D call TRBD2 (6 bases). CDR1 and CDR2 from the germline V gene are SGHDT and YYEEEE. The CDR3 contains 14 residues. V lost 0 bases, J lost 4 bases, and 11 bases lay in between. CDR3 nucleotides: TGTGCCAGCAGCTTGGCCGGGGACTGGTACGAGCAGTACTTC. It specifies CASSLAGDWYEQYF.

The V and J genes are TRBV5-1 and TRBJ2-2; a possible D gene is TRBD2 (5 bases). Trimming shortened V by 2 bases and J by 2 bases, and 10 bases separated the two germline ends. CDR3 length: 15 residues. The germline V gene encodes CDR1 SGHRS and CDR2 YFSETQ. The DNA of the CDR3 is TGCGCCAGCAGCTTCTCGGGGATAAACACCGGGGAGCTGTTTTTT. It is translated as CASSFSGINTGELFF.

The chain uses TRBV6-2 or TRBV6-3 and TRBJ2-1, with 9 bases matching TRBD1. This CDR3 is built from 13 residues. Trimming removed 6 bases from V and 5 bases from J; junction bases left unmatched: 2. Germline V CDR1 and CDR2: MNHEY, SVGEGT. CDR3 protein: CASSWDRDNEQFF. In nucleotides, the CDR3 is TGTGCCAGCAGCTGGGACAGGGACAATGAGCAGTTCTTC.

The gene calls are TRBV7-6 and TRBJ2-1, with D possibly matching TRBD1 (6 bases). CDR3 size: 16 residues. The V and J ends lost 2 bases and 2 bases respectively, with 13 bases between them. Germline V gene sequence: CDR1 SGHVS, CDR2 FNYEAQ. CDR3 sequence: CASSLKQGIPYNEQFF. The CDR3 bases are TGTGCCAGCAGCTTAAAACAGGGAATCCCCTACAATGAGCAGTTCTTC. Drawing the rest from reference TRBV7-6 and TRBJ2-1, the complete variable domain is GAGVSQSPRYKVTKRGQDVALRCDPISGHVSLYWYRQALGQGPEFLTYFNYEAQQDKSGLPNDRFSAERPEGSISTLTIQRTEQRDSAMYRCASSLKQGIPYNEQFFGPGTRLTVL.

The chain's CDR3 is CASSLHGPNTGELFF. CDR3 nucleotide sequence: TGTGCCAGCAGCTTACACGGACCGAACACCGGGGAGCTGTTTTTT. The rearrangement uses TRBV7-9 and TRBJ2-2; D uncertain. Trimming removed 2 bases at V and 0 bases at J, with 7 bases between. The CDR3 contains 15 residues. CDR1 and CDR2 (germline): SEHNR, FQNEAQ (reference sequence).

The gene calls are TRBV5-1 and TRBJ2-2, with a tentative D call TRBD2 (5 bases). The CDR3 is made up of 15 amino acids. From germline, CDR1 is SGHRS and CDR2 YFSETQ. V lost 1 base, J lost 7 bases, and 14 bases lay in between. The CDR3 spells CASSLLGVVSGELFF. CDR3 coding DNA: TGCGCCAGCAGCTTGCTCGGGGTTGTTAGCGGGGAGCTGTTTTTT.

The CDR3: CASSGGPNTEAFF. The CDR3 nucleotides read TGTGCCAGCAGCGGAGGACCGAACACTGAAGCTTTCTTT. The J gene is TRBJ1-1, the V gene TRBV11-3, with unresolved D. The CDR3 runs to 13 residues. The V gene's germline CDR1 is SGHNT and CDR2 YENEEA. V lost 5 bases to trimming and J lost 1 base, with 8 bases between them.

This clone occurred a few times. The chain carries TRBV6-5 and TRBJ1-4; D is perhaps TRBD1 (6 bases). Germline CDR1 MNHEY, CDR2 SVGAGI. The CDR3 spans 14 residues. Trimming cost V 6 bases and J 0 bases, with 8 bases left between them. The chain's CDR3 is CASSRQATNEKLFF. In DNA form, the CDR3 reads TGTGCCAGCAGCAGACAGGCAACTAATGAAAAACTGTTTTTT.

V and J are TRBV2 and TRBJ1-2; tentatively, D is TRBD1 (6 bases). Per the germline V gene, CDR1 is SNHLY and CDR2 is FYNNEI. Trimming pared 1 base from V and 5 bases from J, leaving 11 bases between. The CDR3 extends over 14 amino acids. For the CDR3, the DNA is TGTGCCAGCAGTGAAGACAGGGCGGTTTATGGCTACACCTTC. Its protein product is CASSEDRAVYGYTF.

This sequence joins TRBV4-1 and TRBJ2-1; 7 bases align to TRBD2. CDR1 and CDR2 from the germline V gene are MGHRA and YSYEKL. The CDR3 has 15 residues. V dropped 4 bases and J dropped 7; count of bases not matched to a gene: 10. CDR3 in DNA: TGCGCCAGCAGCCCCCGTGGGAGGGCCGTAAATGAGCAGTTCTTC. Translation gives CASSPRGRAVNEQFF.

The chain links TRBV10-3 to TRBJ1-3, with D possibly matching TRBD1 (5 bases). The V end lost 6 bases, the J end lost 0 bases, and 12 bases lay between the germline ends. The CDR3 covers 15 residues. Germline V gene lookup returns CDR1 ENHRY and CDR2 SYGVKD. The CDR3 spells CAISLGLNSGNTIYF. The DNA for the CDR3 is TGTGCCATCAGCTTGGGACTGAACTCTGGAAACACCATATATTTT.

CDR3 amino acids: CASSLGGTGSLETQYF. For the CDR3, the DNA is TGTGCCAGCAGCTTAGGTGGTACAGGGAGTTTGGAGACCCAGTACTTC. The genes are TRBV7-2 and TRBJ2-5; tentatively, D is TRBD1 (6 bases). Per germline, CDR1 SGHTA and CDR2 FQGNSA. Trimming removed 1 base at V and 5 bases at J, with 17 bases between. The CDR3 is made up of 16 amino acids.

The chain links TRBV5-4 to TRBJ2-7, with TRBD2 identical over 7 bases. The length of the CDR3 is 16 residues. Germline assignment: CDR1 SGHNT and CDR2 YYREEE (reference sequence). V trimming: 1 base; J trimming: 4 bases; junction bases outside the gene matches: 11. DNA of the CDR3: TGTGCCAGCAGCTTGAGAGGGGCAGCGGGAAGGTACGAGCAGTACTTC. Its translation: CASSLRGAAGRYEQYF. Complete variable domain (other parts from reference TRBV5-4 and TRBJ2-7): ETGVTQSPTHLIKTRGQQVTLRCSSQSGHNTVSWYQQALGQGPQFIFQYYREEENGRGNFPPRFSGLQFPNYSSELNVNALELDDSALYLCASSLRGAAGRYEQYFGPGTRLTVT.

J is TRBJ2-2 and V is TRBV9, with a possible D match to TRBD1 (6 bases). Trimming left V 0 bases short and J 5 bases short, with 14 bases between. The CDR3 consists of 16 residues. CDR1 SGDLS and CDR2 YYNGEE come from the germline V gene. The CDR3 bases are TGTGCCAGCAGCGTAGCTCGGGGCAGGGGAACCGGGGAGCTGTTTTTT. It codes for CASSVARGRGTGELFF.

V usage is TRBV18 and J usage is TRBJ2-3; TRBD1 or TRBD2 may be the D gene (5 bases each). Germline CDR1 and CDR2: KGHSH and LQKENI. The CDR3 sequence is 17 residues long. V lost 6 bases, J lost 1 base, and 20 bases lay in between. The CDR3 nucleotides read TGTGCCAGCTCTTCCCTGGCGGGCCTGGGGGGCACAGATACGCAGTATTTT. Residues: CASSSLAGLGGTDTQYF.